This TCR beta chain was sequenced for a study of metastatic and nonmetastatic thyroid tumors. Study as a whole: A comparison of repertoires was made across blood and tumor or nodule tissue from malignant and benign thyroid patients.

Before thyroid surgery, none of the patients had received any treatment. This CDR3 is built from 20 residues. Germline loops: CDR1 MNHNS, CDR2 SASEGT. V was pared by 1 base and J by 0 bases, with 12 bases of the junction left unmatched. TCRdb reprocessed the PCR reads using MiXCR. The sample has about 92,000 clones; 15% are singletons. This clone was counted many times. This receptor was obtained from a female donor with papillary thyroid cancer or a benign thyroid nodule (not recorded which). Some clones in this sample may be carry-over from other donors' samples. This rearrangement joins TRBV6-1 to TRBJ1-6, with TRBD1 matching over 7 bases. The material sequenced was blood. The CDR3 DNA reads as TGTGCCAGCAGTGAAGATGGGGGGACAGTTAGTGACTCCTATAATTCACCCCTCCACTTT. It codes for CASSEDGGTVSDSYNSPLHF.